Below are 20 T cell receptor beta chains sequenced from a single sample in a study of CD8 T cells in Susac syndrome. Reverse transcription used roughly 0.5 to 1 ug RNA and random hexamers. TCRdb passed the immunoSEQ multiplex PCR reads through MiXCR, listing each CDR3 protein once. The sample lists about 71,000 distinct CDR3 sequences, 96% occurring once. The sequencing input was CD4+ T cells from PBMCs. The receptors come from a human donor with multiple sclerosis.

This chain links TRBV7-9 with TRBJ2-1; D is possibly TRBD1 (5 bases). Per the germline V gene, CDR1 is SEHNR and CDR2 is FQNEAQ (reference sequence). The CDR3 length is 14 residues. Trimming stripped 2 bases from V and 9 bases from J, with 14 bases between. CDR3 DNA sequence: TGTGCCAGCAGCTTATTCCAGGGCACGGGTGAGCAGTTCTTC. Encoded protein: CASSLFQGTGEQFF.

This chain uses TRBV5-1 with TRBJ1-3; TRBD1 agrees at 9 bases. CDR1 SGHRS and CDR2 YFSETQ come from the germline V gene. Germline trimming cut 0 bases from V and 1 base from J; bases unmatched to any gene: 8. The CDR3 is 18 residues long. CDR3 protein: CASSLETGQGSSGNTIYF. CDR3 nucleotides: TGCGCCAGCAGCTTGGAAACGGGACAGGGCTCGTCTGGAAACACCATATATTTT.

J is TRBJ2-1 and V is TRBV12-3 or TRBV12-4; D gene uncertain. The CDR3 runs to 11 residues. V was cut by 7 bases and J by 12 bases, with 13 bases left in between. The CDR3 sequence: CASTYGARQFF. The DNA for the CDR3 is TGTGCCAGCACCTACGGAGCCAGGCAGTTCTTC.

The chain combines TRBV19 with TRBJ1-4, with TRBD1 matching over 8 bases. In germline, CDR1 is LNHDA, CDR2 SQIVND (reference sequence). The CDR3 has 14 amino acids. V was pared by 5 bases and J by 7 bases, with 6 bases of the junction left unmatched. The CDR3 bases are TGTGCCAGTAGTCCCAGGGGGCGGGTTGAAAAACTGTTTTTT. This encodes CASSPRGRVEKLFF.

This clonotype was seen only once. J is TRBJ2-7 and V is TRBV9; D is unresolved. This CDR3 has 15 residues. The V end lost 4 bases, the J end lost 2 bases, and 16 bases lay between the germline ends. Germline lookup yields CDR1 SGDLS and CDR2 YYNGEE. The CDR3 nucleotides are TGTGCCAGCAGCTTTGGGGATAGGTTTGCCTACGAGCAGTACTTC. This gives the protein CASSFGDRFAYEQYF.

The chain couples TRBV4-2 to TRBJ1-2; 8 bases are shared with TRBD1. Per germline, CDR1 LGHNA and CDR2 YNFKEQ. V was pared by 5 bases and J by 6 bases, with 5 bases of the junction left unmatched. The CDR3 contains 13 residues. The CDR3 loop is CASSIGQGDGYTF. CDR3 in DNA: TGTGCCAGCAGCATCGGACAGGGCGATGGCTACACCTTC.

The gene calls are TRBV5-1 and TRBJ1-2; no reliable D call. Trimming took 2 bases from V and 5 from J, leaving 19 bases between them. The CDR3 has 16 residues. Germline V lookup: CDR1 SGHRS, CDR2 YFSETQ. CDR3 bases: TGCGCCAGCAGCTTATATACTGACCGTCCCTCATATGGCTACACCTTC. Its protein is CASSLYTDRPSYGYTF.

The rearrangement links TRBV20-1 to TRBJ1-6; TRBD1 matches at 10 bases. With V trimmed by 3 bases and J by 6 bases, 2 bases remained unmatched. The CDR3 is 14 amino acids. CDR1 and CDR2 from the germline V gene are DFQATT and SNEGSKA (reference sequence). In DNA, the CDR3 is TGCAGTGCTAGGAGGACAGGGGGTAATTCACCCCTCCACTTT. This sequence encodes CSARRTGGNSPLHF.

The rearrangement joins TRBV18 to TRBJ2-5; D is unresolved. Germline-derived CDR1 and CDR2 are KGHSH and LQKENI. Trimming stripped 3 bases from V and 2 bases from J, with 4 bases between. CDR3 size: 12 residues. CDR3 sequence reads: CASSPEQETQYF. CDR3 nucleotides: TGTGCCAGCTCACCTGAACAAGAGACCCAGTACTTC.

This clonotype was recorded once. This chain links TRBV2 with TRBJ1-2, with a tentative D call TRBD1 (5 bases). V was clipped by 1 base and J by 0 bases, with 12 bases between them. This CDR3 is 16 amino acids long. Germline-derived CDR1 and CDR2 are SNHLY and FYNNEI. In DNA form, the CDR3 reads TGTGCCAGCAGTGAAGAGGGGCGAACTTCTAACTATGGCTACACCTTC. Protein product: CASSEEGRTSNYGYTF.

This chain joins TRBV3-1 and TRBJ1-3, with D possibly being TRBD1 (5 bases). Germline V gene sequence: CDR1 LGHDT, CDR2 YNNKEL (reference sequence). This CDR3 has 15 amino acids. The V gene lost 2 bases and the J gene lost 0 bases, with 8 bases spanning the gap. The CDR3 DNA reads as TGTGCCAGCAGCCAAAGGGACCGCTCTGGAAACACCATATATTTT. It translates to CASSQRDRSGNTIYF.

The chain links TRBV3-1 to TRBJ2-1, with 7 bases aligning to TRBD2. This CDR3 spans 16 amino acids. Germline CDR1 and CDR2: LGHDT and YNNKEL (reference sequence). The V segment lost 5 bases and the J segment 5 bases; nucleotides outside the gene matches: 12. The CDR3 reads CASSIRGAGTHNEQFF. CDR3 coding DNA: TGTGCCAGCAGCATAAGGGGAGCGGGGACCCACAATGAGCAGTTCTTC.

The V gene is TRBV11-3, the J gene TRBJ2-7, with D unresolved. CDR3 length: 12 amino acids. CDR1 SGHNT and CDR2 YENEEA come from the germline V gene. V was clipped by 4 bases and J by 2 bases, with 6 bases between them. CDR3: CASSSLTYEQYF. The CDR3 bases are TGTGCCAGCAGCTCACTAACCTACGAGCAGTACTTC.

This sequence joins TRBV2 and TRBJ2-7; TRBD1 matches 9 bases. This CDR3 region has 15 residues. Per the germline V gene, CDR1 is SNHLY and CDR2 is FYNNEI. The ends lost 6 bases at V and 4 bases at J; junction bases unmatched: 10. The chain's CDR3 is CASRAPGQGGYEQYF. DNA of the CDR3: TGTGCCAGCAGAGCCCCGGGACAGGGAGGTTACGAGCAGTACTTC.

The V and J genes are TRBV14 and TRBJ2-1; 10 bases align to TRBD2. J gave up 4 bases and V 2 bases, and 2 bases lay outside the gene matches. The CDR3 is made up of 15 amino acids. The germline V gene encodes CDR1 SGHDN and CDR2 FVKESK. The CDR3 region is CASSQIAGGYNEQFF. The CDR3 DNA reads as TGTGCCAGCAGCCAAATAGCGGGGGGATACAATGAGCAGTTCTTC. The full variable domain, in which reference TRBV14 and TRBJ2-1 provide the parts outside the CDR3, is EAGVTQFPSHSVIEKGQTVTLRCDPISGHDNLYWYRRVMGKEIKFLLHFVKESKQDESGMPNNRFLAERTGGTYSTLKVQPAELEDSGVYFCASSQIAGGYNEQFFGPGTRLTVL.

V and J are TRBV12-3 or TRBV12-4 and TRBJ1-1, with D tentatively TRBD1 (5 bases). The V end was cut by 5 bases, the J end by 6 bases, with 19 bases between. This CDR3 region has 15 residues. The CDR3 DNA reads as TGTGCCAGCAGTCCTAGGCCCAGGCAGGGATCTGAAGCTTTCTTT. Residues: CASSPRPRQGSEAFF.

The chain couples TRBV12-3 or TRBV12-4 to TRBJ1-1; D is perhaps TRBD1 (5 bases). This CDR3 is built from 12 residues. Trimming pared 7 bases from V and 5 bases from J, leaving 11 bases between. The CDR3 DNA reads TGTGCCAGCACCAATGGGGGGACTGAAGCTTTCTTT. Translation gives CASTNGGTEAFF.

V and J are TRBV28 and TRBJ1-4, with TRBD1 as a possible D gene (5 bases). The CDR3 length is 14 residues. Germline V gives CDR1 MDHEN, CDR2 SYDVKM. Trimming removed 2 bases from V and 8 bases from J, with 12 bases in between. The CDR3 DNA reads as TGTGCCAGCAGTTTACTGCAGCGGGGGGAAAAACTGTTTTTT. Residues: CASSLLQRGEKLFF.

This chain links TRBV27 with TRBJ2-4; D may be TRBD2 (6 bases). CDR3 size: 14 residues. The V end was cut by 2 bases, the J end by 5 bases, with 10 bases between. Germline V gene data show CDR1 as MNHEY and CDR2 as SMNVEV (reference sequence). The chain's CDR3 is CASSLRRGENIQYF. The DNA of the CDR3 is TGTGCCAGCAGTTTAAGGCGGGGAGAAAACATTCAGTACTTC.

Here the CDR3 reads CASSLDASRRYEQYF. The CDR3 coding sequence is TGTGCCAGCAGCTTAGACGCCAGCCGGAGGTACGAGCAGTACTTC. The V and J genes are TRBV7-9 and TRBJ2-7; perhaps TRBD2 as D (5 bases). There are 15 residues in the CDR3. Germline assignment: CDR1 SEHNR and CDR2 FQNEAQ (reference sequence). V was clipped by 1 base and J by 4 bases, with 14 bases between them.